This TCR beta chain was identified during a study of T cell responses to AZD1222 COVID-19 vaccine (dated by TCRdb to the early 2020s). With regard to the full study: AZD1222 recipients with second doses at about 4 weeks or about 12 weeks were pooled, because spike-specific TCR depth and breadth did not differ between schedules. Trial participants were enrolled by age into 18-55, 56-69 and 70-plus year subgroups, with roughly 150, 30 and 60 TCR-sequenced participants respectively. A total of 230 or so trial participants underwent TCR sequencing, of whom 200 to 220 received two doses of AZD1222 and 26 received two doses of the MenACWY control vaccine. What the study reported, not specific to this receptor: Most participants were white British and females outnumbered males, and the authors suggested that clonal diversity may have been underestimated. Vaccine-associated CD4 TCRs spanned the whole spike protein, with dominant responses in regions 160-218 and 743-854. After two AZD1222 doses, both the breadth and the depth of spike-specific TCRs were significantly higher than at day 0 and than in MenACWY recipients. Conclusions about previously exposed vaccinees are limited, since just six or seven AZD1222 recipients were seropositive for SARS-CoV-2 at baseline. In the small 56-69-year group, the increase in depth fell short of significance, most likely because of low power. Because no day 14 peak-response samples were available, the repertoires could be characterized only after the peak T cell response. Reportedly, close to half of the unique spike-specific TCRs recognized epitopes lying outside the regions that are mutated in the B.1.351 and B.1.1.7 variants.

On this clone: Its antigen remains unidentified. Base qualities are not recorded, but no much larger clone differs from it by a single base.

For CDR1 and CDR2, the germline V gene (reference sequence) lists LNHDA and SQIVND. Including cysteine and phenylalanine, the CDR3 has 14 amino acids. Only the CDR3 part of the read is kept: 42 bases, read in frame from the first base. Here V drops 4 bases and J drops 6 bases, and the junction holds 9 bases not matched to any gene. The CDR3 regions of human TCRbeta chains were analyzed by immunosequencing. In the authors' own workflow: Repertoire TCRs were matched against a reference library of SARS-CoV-2-specific TCRs generated with the MIRA antigen-specificity platform. Breadth was defined as the fraction of unique TCRs that were SARS-CoV-2-associated, and depth was defined as the fraction of total T cells that were SARS-CoV-2-associated. Using the MIRA data, every spike-specific TCR was mapped to the spike region that the TCR reacted to and assigned to either a CD4 or a CD8 class. Log10-transformed breadth and depth values were compared by one-way ANOVA with Sidak's multiple comparisons tests. Imported from immuneACCESS, the table was reduced by TCRdb to in-frame sequences with V and J called. These copies leave out some clones; in studies compared against another copy, an unresolved V gene accounts for under half, and the cause of the remainder is not known. V, J and clone size are those of that table, while D and trimming were read from the DNA. The sample table lists 110,000 to 150,000 clones, 92% of them with a count of one. Just over 3% of the sample lies in the top ten.

This specimen's time point label, interpreted: baseline before first vaccination. Vaccinee samples were obtained from the UK trials COV001 and COV002, which included a single-blind randomized controlled phase 2/3 trial of AZD1222 (ChAdOx1 nCoV-19) in healthy adults. Trial participant PBMC samples were collected at day 0 and day 28 after the second dose for TCRbeta chain sequencing. The V and J segments used are TRBV19 and TRBJ2-7, with 7 bases in between that match TRBD1. This receptor was identified in an adult in good health. The sequenced sample was peripheral blood, obtained on day 0 of AZD1222 vaccination. The CDR3 reads CASSTRDRDLEQYF. The nucleotide sequence reads TGTGCCAGTAGTACCCGGGACAGAGACCTCGAGCAGTACTTC.